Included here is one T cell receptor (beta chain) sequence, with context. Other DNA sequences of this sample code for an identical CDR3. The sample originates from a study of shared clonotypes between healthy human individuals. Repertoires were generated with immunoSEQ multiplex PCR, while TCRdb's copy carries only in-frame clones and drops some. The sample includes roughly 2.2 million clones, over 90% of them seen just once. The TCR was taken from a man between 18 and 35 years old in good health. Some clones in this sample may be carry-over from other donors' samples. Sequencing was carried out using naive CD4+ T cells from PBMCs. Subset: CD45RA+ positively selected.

The CDR3 loop reads CAISGRGYEQYF. CDR3 nucleotides: TGTGCCATCAGTGGACGTGGATACGAGCAGTACTTC. This chain joins TRBV10-3 and TRBJ2-7; D uncertain. Germline V gives CDR1 ENHRY, CDR2 SYGVKD. This CDR3 is 12 amino acids long. The V end was cut by 4 bases, the J end by 4 bases, with 8 bases between.